The next 21 T cell receptor beta chains were all read from a single sample in a study of CD8 T cells in ankylosing spondylitis. Via MiXCR, TCRdb re-called the 5' RACE reads, giving one row per CDR3 protein. The profile shows roughly 670,000 distinct CDR3 sequences, 19% of them singletons. Their antigen targets remain unknown. Overall study findings and caveats: Several highly homologous variants made up a TCR beta motif, and this motif appeared characteristic of ankylosing spondylitis blood.

Sequencing was carried out using blood, either unsorted or a sorted T cell fraction (not recorded which). These receptors were obtained from a male donor with ankylosing spondylitis.

V and J are TRBV24-1 and TRBJ2-3, with D perhaps being TRBD1 or TRBD2 (5 bases each). CDR3 size: 16 residues. CDR1 and CDR2 from the germline V gene are KGHDR and SFDVKD. The V gene lost 3 bases and the J gene lost 0 bases, with 12 bases spanning the gap. CDR3 sequence: CATSDRRRDSTDTQYF. The CDR3 DNA reads TGTGCCACCAGTGATCGCCGACGGGACAGCACAGATACGCAGTATTTT.

This clonotype was picked up a small number of times. The chain has TRBV6-1 and TRBJ1-5, with D perhaps TRBD1 (6 bases). Trimming pared 10 bases from V and 3 bases from J, leaving 19 bases between. The CDR3 is 15 residues long. Germline V gene sequence: CDR1 MNHNS, CDR2 SASEGT. The CDR3 DNA reads TGTGCCACGATACCCGTGACAGGTTTCAATCAGCCCCAGCATTTT. Residues: CATIPVTGFNQPQHF.

The J gene is TRBJ2-5, the V gene TRBV2; no firm D call. The CDR3 has 11 amino acids. The V gene's germline CDR1 is SNHLY and CDR2 FYNNEI. Between the trimmed V and J ends, which lost 6 bases and 11 bases, there was a span of 13 bases. As DNA, the CDR3 is TGTGCCAGCAGCCCAACGACCCCTCAGTACTTC. Its protein is CASSPTTPQYF.

The chain uses TRBV11-2 and TRBJ2-3; D may be TRBD2 (5 bases). V lost 4 bases and J 0 bases, leaving 17 bases between the germline ends. The CDR3 totals 17 residues. The germline V gene has CDR1 SGHAT and CDR2 FQNNGV. The CDR3 spells CASSSLRGGRSTDTQYF. CDR3 nucleotides: TGTGCCAGCAGCTCTCTCCGTGGCGGGCGGAGCACAGATACGCAGTATTTT.

This clonotype was counted many times. The chain is built from TRBV5-1 and TRBJ2-7; TRBD1 is a possible D gene (6 bases). The V gene's germline CDR1 is SGHRS and CDR2 YFSETQ. V shed 4 bases and J shed 4 bases, with 15 bases lying between them. The CDR3 contains 14 residues. The CDR3 coding sequence is TGCGCCAGCAGCCTGGACAGCCAACCTTACGAGCAGTACTTC. Translating gives CASSLDSQPYEQYF.

This clonotype has only a few counts. The genes are TRBV5-1 and TRBJ2-1; D not certain. Trimming left V 4 bases short and J 5 bases short, with 16 bases between. CDR3 length equals 15 residues. CDR1 is SGHRS and CDR2 is YFSETQ in the germline V gene. The CDR3 is CASSRRTGFDNEQFF. CDR3 coding DNA: TGCGCCAGCAGCCGTCGAACGGGTTTCGACAATGAGCAGTTCTTC.

V is TRBV5-6 and J is TRBJ2-1, with a weak D call TRBD2 (5 bases). Germline V gene sequence: CDR1 SGHDT, CDR2 YYEEEE. Trimming cost V 6 bases and J 0 bases, with 16 bases left between them. This CDR3 has 16 amino acids. The CDR3 DNA reads as TGTGCCAGCAACCGCGGACTTTCTAGCTCCTACAATGAGCAGTTCTTC. Translation: CASNRGLSSSYNEQFF.

The V call is TRBV5-1, the J call TRBJ2-2; 10 positions match TRBD1. The CDR3 is made up of 16 amino acids. Germline V CDR1 and CDR2: SGHRS, YFSETQ. With 3 bases clipped from V and 3 bases from J, the junction kept 5 bases outside the gene matches. The CDR3 region is CASSWTGTGDTGELFF. The CDR3, as DNA: TGCGCCAGCAGCTGGACCGGGACAGGGGACACCGGGGAGCTGTTTTTT.

This chain joins TRBV29-1 and TRBJ2-7; TRBD1 matches at 9 bases. V trimming: 7 bases; J trimming: 2 bases; junction bases outside the gene matches: 3. Germline CDR1 SQVTM, CDR2 ANQGSEA. This CDR3 contains 12 residues. DNA of the CDR3: TGCAGCGCCGGGACAGGGACCTACGAGCAGTACTTC. This encodes CSAGTGTYEQYF.

The chain joins TRBV3-1 to TRBJ2-5; TRBD2 matches 11 bases. Germline values: CDR1 LGHDT, CDR2 YNNKEL (reference sequence). The CDR3 has 16 residues. After removal of 0 bases from V and 1 base from J, the junction contained 1 base not matched to a gene. The CDR3 nucleotides are TGTGCCAGCAGCCAAGAGACTAGCGGGACCCAAGAGACCCAGTACTTC. It is translated as CASSQETSGTQETQYF.

This clonotype was observed a few times. This sequence joins TRBV12-3 or TRBV12-4 and TRBJ2-7; D gene unclear. This CDR3 has 14 residues. V was pared by 1 base and J by 7 bases, with 14 bases between. CDR3: CASSLGQPDREQYF. The CDR3 coding sequence is TGTGCCAGCAGTTTAGGGCAGCCGGATAGAGAGCAGTACTTC.

This chain uses TRBV15 with TRBJ2-7; tentative D call: TRBD1 (6 bases). The CDR3 has 15 amino acids. The V gene's germline CDR1 is LNHNV and CDR2 YYDKDF (reference sequence). Trimming pared 5 bases from V and 5 bases from J, leaving 19 bases between. For the CDR3, the DNA is TGTGCCACCAGCGAAACCCCCGGGACATTTGACGAGCAGTACTTC. Its protein is CATSETPGTFDEQYF.

The rearrangement links TRBV18 to TRBJ1-6, with D hard to call. This CDR3 spans 13 amino acids. Per the germline V gene, CDR1 is KGHSH and CDR2 is LQKENI. Trimming removed 2 bases at V and 13 bases at J, with 12 bases between. In DNA, the CDR3 is TGTGCCAGCTCACCAACAGCTGAGTATCCCCTCCACTTT. Its protein is CASSPTAEYPLHF.

J is TRBJ1-1 and V is TRBV5-1; 8 bases agree with TRBD1. The CDR3 length is 14 residues. Germline V gives CDR1 SGHRS, CDR2 YFSETQ. V gave up 3 bases and J gave up 4 bases; unmatched junction bases: 5. CDR3: CASSSLTGGTEAFF. The CDR3 DNA reads as TGCGCCAGCAGCTCTTTAACAGGGGGCACTGAAGCTTTCTTT.

This clonotype came up many times. This chain joins TRBV7-3 and TRBJ2-3, with a possible D match to TRBD2 (5 bases). V was pared by 0 bases and J by 1 base, with 5 bases between. CDR3 length: 14 residues. Germline lookup yields CDR1 SGHTA and CDR2 FQGTGA. The CDR3 coding sequence is TGTGCCAGCAGCTTAACGGGAGGCACAGATACGCAGTATTTT. This codes for CASSLTGGTDTQYF.

This clonotype was counted only a few times. The gene calls are TRBV5-6 and TRBJ2-5; 8 bases match TRBD1. V shed 3 bases, J shed 3 bases, and the junction held 7 bases outside the gene matches. CDR3 length: 15 amino acids. Germline CDR1 reads SGHDT; CDR2 reads YYEEEE. The chain's CDR3 is CASSSLGTGEETQYF. Here the CDR3 DNA reads TGTGCCAGCAGCTCACTCGGGACAGGTGAAGAGACCCAGTACTTC.

Only a few counts were recorded for this clonotype. This chain connects TRBV7-2 to TRBJ1-5; D possibly corresponds to TRBD1 (5 bases). This CDR3 has 15 residues. The V gene's germline CDR1 is SGHTA and CDR2 FQGNSA. V was trimmed by 5 bases and J by 6 bases, leaving 17 bases between them. Here the CDR3 reads CASSLNLQASQPQHF. In nucleotides, the CDR3 is TGTGCCAGCAGCCTGAACCTACAGGCGTCTCAGCCCCAGCATTTT.

J is TRBJ1-2 and V is TRBV11-2, with D perhaps matching TRBD1 (6 bases). CDR1 is SGHAT, CDR2 FQNNGV, per germline. The CDR3 consists of 15 residues. The germline V and J ends were trimmed by 4 bases and 1 base, with 13 bases remaining between them. CDR3 nucleotide sequence: TGTGCCAGCAGCTACGAACAGGGCGTTAACTATGGCTACACCTTC. It codes for CASSYEQGVNYGYTF.

This clonotype was counted between two and nine times. The chain has TRBV7-9 and TRBJ2-1; TRBD1 matches at 8 bases. The V gene's germline CDR1 is SEHNR and CDR2 FQNEAQ (reference sequence). After removal of 6 bases from V and 3 bases from J, the junction contained 7 bases not matched to a gene. This CDR3 has 15 residues. This CDR3 is CASRSGQERYNEQFF. CDR3 sequence (DNA): TGTGCCAGCAGATCGGGACAGGAACGCTACAATGAGCAGTTCTTC.

In its sample, this clonotype was seen a few times. CDR3 coding DNA: TGCAGTGCTTGGGGGGGGGGCTCTAATGAAAAACTGTTTTTT. Its translation: CSAWGGGSNEKLFF. The V and J genes are TRBV20-1 and TRBJ1-4; D might be TRBD1 (6 bases). The CDR3 is 14 residues long. Germline V gene lookup returns CDR1 DFQATT and CDR2 SNEGSKA (reference sequence). Trimming pared 5 bases from V and 3 bases from J, leaving 13 bases between.

This clonotype was recorded many times. V usage is TRBV12-3 or TRBV12-4 and J usage is TRBJ2-7, with 10 bases identical to TRBD2. CDR3 length: 14 amino acids. V shed 6 bases, J shed 1 base, and the junction held 3 bases outside the gene matches. CDR3 sequence reads: CASSISGRSYEQYF. The CDR3 region has the DNA TGTGCCAGCAGCATTAGCGGGAGGTCCTACGAGCAGTACTTC.